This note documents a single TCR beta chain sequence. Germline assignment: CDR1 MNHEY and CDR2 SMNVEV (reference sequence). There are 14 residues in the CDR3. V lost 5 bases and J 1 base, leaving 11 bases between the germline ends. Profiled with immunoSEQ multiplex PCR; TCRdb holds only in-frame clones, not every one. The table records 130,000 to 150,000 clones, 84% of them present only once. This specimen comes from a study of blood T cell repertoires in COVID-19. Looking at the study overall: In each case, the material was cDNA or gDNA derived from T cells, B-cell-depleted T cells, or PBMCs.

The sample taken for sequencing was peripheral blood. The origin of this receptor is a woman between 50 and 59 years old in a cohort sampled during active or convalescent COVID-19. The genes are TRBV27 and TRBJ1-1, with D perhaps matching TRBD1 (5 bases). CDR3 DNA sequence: TGTGCCAGCAGTCCTCGGGGGGGGAACACTGAAGCTTTCTTT. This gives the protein CASSPRGGNTEAFF.